The clone carrying this TCR beta chain ranks as large. The method was immunoSEQ multiplex PCR; TCRdb's version includes in-frame clones alone and lacks a portion of them. The repertoire holds about 2,700 clones, with roughly 21% as singletons. The sample is drawn from a study of sequential checkpoint blockade in melanoma. Treatment of the sample: randomized to nivolumab then ipilimumab (arm A) or the reverse (arm B). The clonotype originates from a human donor with melanoma. The sequencing used tumor tissue (inferred from file names), collected from a patient given nivolumab and ipilimumab in sequence.

The CDR3 region has the DNA TGTGCCAGTAGTATGTGGGGGAACACTGAAGCTTTCTTT. It translates to CASSMWGNTEAFF. The V and J genes are TRBV19 and TRBJ1-1, with D unresolved. This CDR3 comprises 13 residues. CDR1 and CDR2 from the germline V gene are LNHDA and SQIVND (reference sequence). Trimming removed 3 bases from V and 1 base from J, with 6 bases in between.